Detailed here is one T cell receptor (beta chain). The table lists this clonotype with a count of one. Its cognate antigen has yet to be identified. No base quality information exists; no much larger clone differs at one position. Libraries were built with 5' RACE. The sequencer listed for this sample is Illumina HiSeq 2500. A second PCR of about 6 to 12 cycles was run with a J-beta primer mix and a sample-barcoded 5' primer. A template-switch 5' adaptor carrying 12 random nucleotides introduced a unique molecular identifier onto each TCR beta cDNA molecule. At least 2.5 million CDR3-containing paired-end reads were obtained from each sample. The Mint cDNA synthesis kit, primed by a TRBC-specific oligonucleotide, was used to synthesize first-strand cDNA from all RNA. Following uracil-DNA glycosylase treatment, all cDNA underwent a first 18-cycle PCR with the universal primers M1SS and BC2_uni_R. The authors' pipeline ran thus. Normalization of each sample was performed by random selection of 1 million high-quality reads, each carrying a distinct molecular identifier. Reads sharing molecular identifiers were discarded rather than binned into consensus sequences. CDR3 identification, clonotype clustering and error correction used MiTCR with a Q25 quality threshold and the strictest error-elimination algorithm. A nonparametric unseen species model with Euler transformation was used to estimate lower-bound total TCR beta diversity. TCRdb itself trimmed the public reads at Q25 with fastp, ran MiXCR and retained productive beta chains. Rows matching on CDR3 protein sequence are summarized as one entry with the most common DNA and genes. The V and J calls were not made by the authors but by TCRdb's processing. This sample has 700,000 to 950,000 distinct CDR3 sequences in its table, and more than 45% of those were observed once. The leading ten clones occupy roughly 22% of the sample.

Donors were roughly 40 systemically healthy Caucasian individuals from Russia aged 6 to 90 years. Each donor gave roughly 9 milliliters of peripheral blood, drawn into EDTA-treated Vacutainer tubes. Ficoll-Paque density-gradient centrifugation was used to isolate PBMCs, with at least 6.5 million per sample. Total RNA was extracted from PBMCs with Trizol reagent, with at least 5.5 micrograms obtained per sample. For every donor, an aliquot of PBMCs went through flow cytometry to measure the percentages of naive CD45RAhigh/CD27high T cells. The data belong to a study of blood T cells in healthy people across ages (dated by TCRdb to between 2014 and 2017). Broadly, across the study: Template switching captured roughly one uniquely barcoded TCR beta cDNA molecule per two T cells in model experiments. To track age-related changes in TCR beta repertoire diversity, the study relied on deep sequencing normalized with unique cDNA molecular identifiers. Four age groups were formed from the donors: young (average roughly 15 years), middle-aged (around 39), aged (under 70) and long-lived (about 80). To avoid experimental bias, donors of different ages were randomly spread across the sequencing lanes. The study analyzed two additional independent replicas of 1 million unique cDNA reads from the same blood draw for two donors, one aged 18 to 30 and one aged 80 or older.

What the authors observed across the whole study: Compared with the aged group, the long-lived group had more naive CD4+ T cells, fewer expanded clones and increased TCR diversity, a pattern suggesting age selection. The CMV infection status of donors was not known, potentially confounding age-related changes in expanded clonotypes. Estimates of total diversity based on one million sequenced T cells were considered lower bounds and underestimates. Bulk unsorted PBMC profiling prevented conclusive comparison of naive and antigen-experienced compartments. As age increased, observed TCR beta diversity per million T cells dropped in a roughly linear way, and a significant reduction was already evident by age 40. A strong correlation was found between observed TCR beta diversity and the percentage of naive T cells measured by flow cytometry.

V and J are trimmed by 5 bases and 3 bases, and the gene matches miss 5 bases of the junction. Looking up the germline V gene yields CDR1 SGHTA and CDR2 FQGNSA. Taken from cysteine to phenylalanine, the CDR3 has 15 residues. Only the CDR3 DNA stays, 45 bases, in frame from base 1. The TCR was taken from a man between 25 and 39 years old in good health. The sample consisted of blood. Rearrangement joined TRBV7-2 to TRBJ2-3, and TRBD2 matches 10 of the central bases. CDR3 reads: CASSLGLAATDTQYF. The nucleotide sequence is given as TGTGCCAGCAGCCTAGGACTAGCGGCTACAGATACGCAGTATTTT.